A selection of T cell receptor beta chains follows, all from one sample in a study of breast tumors, draining lymph nodes, adjacent tissues. TCRdb reprocessed the multiplex PCR reads with MiXCR, giving one entry per CDR3 protein. The sample comprises 200,000 to 250,000 distinct CDR3 sequences, roughly 30% of which are singletons, and more than 1.3% rests with the top ten. What was sequenced was axillary lymph node tissue. These receptors all stem from a female donor with breast cancer. Some clones in this sample may be carry-over from other donors' samples. Both conserved end residues are part of each CDR3. Fields, in order: clone size, V gene, D gene, J gene, CDR3 DNA, CDR3 protein. A D gene is named only where the DNA matches it firmly. Size values are once, few and many counts, or a class for expanded clones, and some rows have none.

.	TRBV20-1	TRBD2	TRBJ2-1	TGCAGTGCTAGTACTAGCGGGAGGAAAAAGGATGAGCGGTTCTTC	CSASTSGRKKDERFF
few	TRBV7-9	.	TRBJ2-2	TGTGCCAGCAGCTTTGGGGAGCTGTTTTTT	CASSFGELFF
many	TRBV6-1	.	TRBJ2-3	TGTGCCAGCAGTGAGCAGGGCACAGATACGCAGTATTTT	CASSEQGTDTQYF
.	TRBV10-3	TRBD1	TRBJ1-2	TGTGCCATCAGTGACTTCGCACTAAGGACAGGGAGCAACTATGGCTACACCTTC	CAISDFALRTGSNYGYTF
.	TRBV19	.	TRBJ2-5	TGTGCCAGTGCACCGGGATTGCCTGAAAAAGAGACCCAGTACTTC	CASAPGLPEKETQYF
.	TRBV7-2	.	TRBJ1-5	TGCGCCAGCAGCCCGGGACGGTGGAGTTGTAGCAATCAGCCCCAGCATTTT	CASSPGRWSCSNQPQHF
many	TRBV4-3	.	TRBJ2-7	TGCGCCAGCAGCCAAGATGTCGGAAACGAGCAGTACTTC	CASSQDVGNEQYF
.	TRBV29-1	TRBD1	TRBJ2-7	TGCAGCGTCATGACAGGGTTAAGCGAGCAGTACTTC	CSVMTGLSEQYF
many	TRBV6-5	.	TRBJ1-5	TGTGCCAGCAGTTCTTTCCAGGGTCAGCCCCAGCATTTT	CASSSFQGQPQHF
many	TRBV30	TRBD1	TRBJ2-5	TGTGCCTGGAGGGGACAGGGTACAGAGACCCAGTACTTC	CAWRGQGTETQYF
many	TRBV27	.	TRBJ2-7	TGTGCCAGCAGTTTGTCCAGGGTCTCCTACGAGCAGTACTTC	CASSLSRVSYEQYF
many	TRBV6-5	.	TRBJ2-5	TGTGCCAGCAGTTCCCTAGTGGCAGGGGAGACCCAGTACTTC	CASSSLVAGETQYF
.	TRBV28	.	TRBJ2-5	TGTGCCAGCAGTTTTCTCAGCCAAGAGACCCAGTACTTC	CASSFLSQETQYF
.	TRBV10-2	TRBD1	TRBJ2-7	TGCGCCAGCAAAGACAGGGACAAGTCCTACGAGCAGTACTTC	CASKDRDKSYEQYF
many	TRBV7-8	TRBD2	TRBJ2-7	TGTGCCAGCAGACAGGGACTAGCGGGAGTCTACGAGCAGTACTTC	CASRQGLAGVYEQYF
many	TRBV5-5	TRBD2	TRBJ2-6	TGTGCCAGCAGCTTGGAACCCGGCAGGGAGGGAGCTTTC	CASSLEPGREGAF
.	TRBV3-1	TRBD2	TRBJ2-5	TGTGCCAGCAGCCAAGATATGGCGGGAGGCTTACAAGAGGCCCAGTACTTC	CASSQDMAGGLQEAQYF
.	TRBV7-9	TRBD2	TRBJ2-3	TGTGCCAGCAGCTTTTTAGGGTCAGGACTAGCGGGAGTGAGGACAGATACGCAGTATTTT	CASSFLGSGLAGVRTDTQYF
.	TRBV13	TRBD1	TRBJ1-4	TGTGCCAGCAGCCAAATCCCGGGACAGGATCTTGAAAAACTGTTTTTT	CASSQIPGQDLEKLFF
.	TRBV9	.	TRBJ2-6	TGTGCCAGCAGCGTAGACCCCCCTGGGGCCAACGTCCTGACTTTC	CASSVDPPGANVLTF
many	TRBV7-9	.	TRBJ1-2	TGTGCCAGCAGCCGGGACACCTTCTATGGCTACACCTTC	CASSRDTFYGYTF
few	TRBV28	TRBD1	TRBJ1-5	TGTGCCAGCAGTACGTACAGGGGCCCTCTTATCCAGCCCCAGCATTTT	CASSTYRGPLIQPQHF